The TCR beta chain under discussion was sequenced for a study of cytomegalovirus exposure and HLA in healthy donors. Across the whole study: Inside one of the first data releases sat around 80 million unique TCRs taken from HLA-typed donors. Findings and caveats of the study: Immune exposure data for these donors was limited to CMV serostatus. The listing of 150 to 200 TCR beta chains classed them as cytomegalovirus-associated.

CDR1 SGHRS and CDR2 YFSETQ come from the germline V gene. The CDR3 consists of 13 residues. V was clipped by 0 bases and J by 5 bases, with 5 bases between them. The PCR ran on 60 Vbeta and 13 Jbeta primers. This table comes from immunoSEQ multiplex PCR, and its TCRdb copy is limited to in-frame clones, with some not included. Here the sample spans more than 200,000 clones, roughly 82% being singletons. Those who donated were healthy bone marrow donors. This clone was counted a few times. Its antigen remains unknown. The receptor was derived from a middle-aged man in good health and CMV-seropositive. The sample comprised PBMCs. This chain uses TRBV5-1 with TRBJ1-4; D possibly corresponds to TRBD1 (5 bases). The CDR3 reads CASSLGQNEKLFF. Written as DNA, the CDR3 is TGCGCCAGCAGCTTGGGACAGAATGAAAAACTGTTTTTT. Based on the CDR3 plus reference TRBV5-1 and TRBJ1-4, the full variable domain is KAGVTQTPRYLIKTRGQQVTLSCSPISGHRSVSWYQQTPGQGLQFLFEYFSETQRNKGNFPGRFSGRQFSNSRSEMNVSTLELGDSALYLCASSLGQNEKLFFGSGTQLSVL.